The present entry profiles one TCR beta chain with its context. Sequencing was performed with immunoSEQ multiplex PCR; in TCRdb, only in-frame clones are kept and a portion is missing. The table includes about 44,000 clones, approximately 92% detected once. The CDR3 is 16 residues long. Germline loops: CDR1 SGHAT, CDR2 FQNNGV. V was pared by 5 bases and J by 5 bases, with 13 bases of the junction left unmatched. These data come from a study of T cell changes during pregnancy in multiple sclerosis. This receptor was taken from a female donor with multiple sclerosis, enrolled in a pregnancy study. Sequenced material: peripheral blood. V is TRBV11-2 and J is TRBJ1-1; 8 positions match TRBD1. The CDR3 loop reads CASSRRPGQARTEAFF. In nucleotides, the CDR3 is TGTGCCAGCAGCCGGCGGCCGGGACAGGCCCGAACTGAAGCTTTCTTT.